These 18 T cell receptor beta chains originate from one sample sequenced in a study of T cell changes during pregnancy in multiple sclerosis. Data came from immunoSEQ multiplex PCR; TCRdb stores just in-frame clones and leaves some out. The sample lists about 73,000 clones; about 92% were seen once. Source: peripheral blood, taken in the third trimester of pregnancy. The receptors come from a female donor in good health, enrolled as a control in a pregnancy study.

The J gene is TRBJ2-6, the V gene TRBV11-1; D remains unclear. Deletions cut 5 bases from V and 2 bases from J, with 7 bases between. This CDR3 is built from 14 residues. Germline V gives CDR1 SGHAT, CDR2 FQDESV (reference sequence). In DNA form, the CDR3 reads TGTGCCAGCAGCCCTAGAGCTGGGGCCAACGTCCTGACTTTC. Its protein product is CASSPRAGANVLTF.

This chain uses TRBV5-1 with TRBJ2-1; D is unresolved. Trimming took 5 bases from V and 5 from J, leaving 5 bases between them. The CDR3 spans 11 residues. Looked up from germline, CDR1 is SGHRS and CDR2 is YFSETQ. The CDR3 DNA is TGCGCCAGCAGTCTTAACAATGAGCAGTTCTTC. Translation: CASSLNNEQFF.

J is TRBJ2-5 and V is TRBV19, with 8 bases matching TRBD1. CDR1 LNHDA and CDR2 SQIVND come from the germline V gene (reference sequence). This CDR3 region has 16 residues. V gave up 3 bases and J gave up 5 bases; unmatched junction bases: 11. The CDR3 sequence is CASSIRRTGFLETQYF. The CDR3 DNA is TGTGCCAGTAGTATTCGCAGGACAGGGTTTTTGGAGACCCAGTACTTC.

The chain links TRBV5-1 to TRBJ2-7; D is unclear. Germline V gives CDR1 SGHRS, CDR2 YFSETQ. Trimming shortened V by 6 bases and J by 2 bases, and 15 bases separated the two germline ends. The CDR3 is 14 amino acids. For the CDR3, the DNA is TGCGCCAGCACATCGACCGGCGGAACCTACGAGCAGTACTTC. Protein: CASTSTGGTYEQYF.

This chain uses TRBV7-2 with TRBJ1-5; 7 bases align to TRBD1. V lost 5 bases, J lost 1 base, and 5 bases stayed unmatched. The CDR3 is 15 residues long. Germline V lookup: CDR1 SGHTA, CDR2 FQGNSA. CDR3 in amino acids: CASSTEGASNQPQHF. In nucleotides, the CDR3 is TGTGCCAGCAGCACTGAGGGGGCGAGCAATCAGCCCCAGCATTTT.

The V gene is TRBV6-1, the J gene TRBJ2-7; D is perhaps TRBD1 (6 bases). V was shortened by 5 bases and J by 0 bases, with 14 bases between the two germline ends. This CDR3 has 15 amino acids. The germline CDR1 and CDR2 sequences are MNHNS and SASEGT. The CDR3 nucleotides read TGTGCCAGCAGTCCCCGGGACACCTTCTCCTACGAGCAGTACTTC. Translating gives CASSPRDTFSYEQYF.

This chain connects TRBV15 to TRBJ2-5; D not certain. Trimming removed 0 bases from V and 2 bases from J, with 10 bases in between. CDR3 length equals 15 residues. Germline CDR1 and CDR2: LNHNV and YYDKDF (reference sequence). CDR3 region: CATSRDSVPQETQYF. As DNA, the CDR3 is TGTGCCACCAGCAGAGATTCGGTACCACAAGAGACCCAGTACTTC. The complete variable domain, with remaining parts taken from reference TRBV15 and TRBJ2-5, reads DAMVIQNPRYQVTQFGKPVTLSCSQTLNHNVMYWYQQKSSQAPKLLFHYYDKDFNNEADTPDNFQSRRPNTSFCFLDIRSPGLGDTAMYLCATSRDSVPQETQYFGPGTRLLVL.

The rearrangement joins TRBV29-1 to TRBJ2-2, with a tentative D call TRBD1 (6 bases). Germline CDR1 reads SQVTM; CDR2 reads ANQGSEA. Trimming removed 2 bases at V and 0 bases at J, with 7 bases between. The CDR3 spans 14 residues. The CDR3: CSVENRANTGELFF. The CDR3 DNA follows: TGCAGCGTTGAAAACAGGGCGAACACCGGGGAGCTGTTTTTT.

The rearrangement links TRBV4-3 to TRBJ2-2; D is unresolved. CDR1 is LGHNA and CDR2 is YSLEER in the germline V gene. Trimming left V 4 bases short and J 1 base short, with 13 bases between. The CDR3 spans 16 residues. The CDR3 region has the DNA TGCGCCAGCAGCCCTTATGCACAGCAGAACACCGGGGAGCTGTTTTTT. Translating gives CASSPYAQQNTGELFF.

This chain joins TRBV6-1 and TRBJ2-5; 7 bases agree with TRBD2. TRBJ2-7 explains the end of the DNA better; the J call may be wrong. Germline loops: CDR1 MNHNS, CDR2 SASEGT. This CDR3 has 15 amino acids. Here the CDR3 DNA reads TGTGCCAGCAGTGAAAGGGCTAGCGGCTCCTACGAGCAGTACTTC. Translated, it gives CASSERASGSYEQYF.

This clone was found once. This sequence joins TRBV28 and TRBJ2-3, with D unclear. V lost 0 bases, J lost 5 bases, and 3 bases lay in between. CDR1 and CDR2 (germline): MDHEN, SYDVKM. The CDR3 is 12 residues long. The CDR3 nucleotides read TGTGCCAGCAGTTTATGGAGAGATACGCAGTATTTT. This gives the protein CASSLWRDTQYF.

The V gene is TRBV11-2, the J gene TRBJ2-5, with D maybe TRBD2 (6 bases). Between the trimmed V and J ends, which lost 5 bases and 4 bases, there was a span of 11 bases. CDR1 and CDR2 from the germline V gene are SGHAT and FQNNGV. The CDR3 has 13 residues. This CDR3 is CASSGFGGETQYF. CDR3 sequence (DNA): TGTGCCAGCAGCGGGTTCGGGGGAGAGACCCAGTACTTC.

The chain joins TRBV7-8 to TRBJ2-5, with D hard to call. This CDR3 region has 16 residues. Germline V gene lookup returns CDR1 SGHVS and CDR2 FQNEAQ. The V end lost 1 base, the J end lost 1 base, and 13 bases lay between the germline ends. CDR3 coding DNA: TGTGCCAGCAGCTTAGTTGGGCCGCTATTCCAAGAGACCCAGTACTTC. Residues: CASSLVGPLFQETQYF.

The gene calls are TRBV27 and TRBJ2-7; D is unresolved. Germline CDR1 is MNHEY and CDR2 is SMNVEV (reference sequence). Trimming left V 0 bases short and J 0 bases short, with 9 bases between. There are 15 residues in the CDR3. This chain's CDR3 is CASSLSLPGSYEQYF. CDR3 DNA: TGTGCCAGCAGTTTATCGTTACCGGGCTCCTACGAGCAGTACTTC.

The J gene is TRBJ1-4, the V gene TRBV4-1, with a tentative D call TRBD1 (6 bases). CDR1 is MGHRA, CDR2 YSYEKL, per germline. The V gene lost 4 bases and the J gene lost 3 bases, with 15 bases spanning the gap. The CDR3 consists of 16 residues. CDR3 sequence reads: CASSPTGLGANEKLFF. CDR3 in DNA: TGCGCCAGCAGCCCTACAGGGTTGGGGGCTAATGAAAAACTGTTTTTT.

The chain uses TRBV5-4 and TRBJ2-7; D is perhaps TRBD2 (5 bases). With 4 bases removed from V and 7 bases from J, the gap between germline ends came to 18 bases. This CDR3 comprises 14 residues. The germline V gene encodes CDR1 SGHNT and CDR2 YYREEE (reference sequence). CDR3 region: CASSPGGVPGEQYF. Written as DNA, the CDR3 is TGTGCCAGCAGCCCAGGAGGCGTCCCCGGGGAGCAGTACTTC. Drawing the rest from reference TRBV5-4 and TRBJ2-7, the complete variable domain is ETGVTQSPTHLIKTRGQQVTLRCSSQSGHNTVSWYQQALGQGPQFIFQYYREEENGRGNFPPRFSGLQFPNYSSELNVNALELDDSALYLCASSPGGVPGEQYFGPGTRLTVT.

This chain connects TRBV18 to TRBJ2-2; TRBD1 aligns across 8 bases. J was trimmed by 4 bases and V by 1 base; bases with no gene match: 8. The germline CDR1 and CDR2 sequences are KGHSH and LQKENI. The CDR3 length is 17 residues. The CDR3 nucleotides read TGTGCCAGCTCACCACGCACTGGACAGGGCCCCACCGGGGAGCTGTTTTTT. The encoded protein is CASSPRTGQGPTGELFF.

This clone was observed a single time. This sequence joins TRBV5-6 and TRBJ1-2; 8 nucleotides agree with TRBD1. This CDR3 contains 11 residues. Germline V gene data show CDR1 as SGHDT and CDR2 as YYEEEE. The V segment lost 4 bases and the J segment 7 bases; nucleotides outside the gene matches: 0. In DNA form, the CDR3 reads TGTGCCAGCAGCCAGGGGGCTGGCTACACCTTC. This encodes CASSQGAGYTF.